The clone carrying this T cell receptor (beta chain) was counted ten times or more. Its antigen is unknown. TCRdb independently ran MiXCR on the RT-PCR reads; one entry per CDR3 protein. Seen here are about 540,000 distinct CDR3 sequences, 13% to 15% observed once, and the top ten hold over 8.5%. This sample is drawn from a study of response to subunit inactivated influenza vaccine. Study-wide points: That few new T cells are recruited by each seasonal influenza vaccination was the authors' suggestion.

The CDR3 contains 14 residues. Per the germline V gene, CDR1 is SGHKS and CDR2 is YYEKEE (reference sequence). V shed 3 bases and J 6 bases; nucleotides not matched to a gene: 4. Sample: PBMCs from blood, taken roughly 12 days after vaccination. This clonotype was sampled from a man aged 45 to 65 who received an inactivated influenza vaccine. The chain employs TRBV5-5 and TRBJ2-7; TRBD1 agrees at 12 bases. The CDR3 spells CASSYRDRGLEQYF. The CDR3 bases are TGTGCCAGCAGCTACCGGGACAGGGGGCTCGAGCAGTACTTC.